These 9 T cell receptor beta chains originate from one sample sequenced in a study of shared clonotypes between healthy human individuals. CD8 cells regarded as naive lacked CD45RO, were positively chosen for CCR7, and omitted terminally differentiated effector memory CD45RA+ cells. Sequencing was performed with immunoSEQ multiplex PCR; in TCRdb, only in-frame clones are kept and a portion is missing. The sample records 1.5 million to 2.5 million clones, over 85% being singletons. Sequencing input: naive CD8+ T cells sorted from blood. All receptors come from a man aged 18 to 29 in good health.

This clone was seen once. This rearrangement joins TRBV30 to TRBJ1-1, with D unclear. This CDR3 contains 11 residues. The germline gives CDR1 GTSNPN, CDR2 SVGIG (reference sequence). The CDR3 reads CGARMNTEAFF. For the CDR3, the DNA is TGTGGGGCCCGGATGAACACTGAAGCTTTCTTT.

This chain joins TRBV7-9 and TRBJ1-2; TRBD1 is a possible D gene (5 bases). This CDR3 is 14 amino acids long. V gave up 5 bases and J gave up 0 bases, with 10 bases separating them. Germline-derived CDR1 and CDR2 are SEHNR and FQNEAQ (reference sequence). The CDR3 loop reads CASSPGITNYGYTF. CDR3 sequence (DNA): TGTGCCAGCAGCCCAGGGATAACTAACTATGGCTACACCTTC.

This chain connects TRBV7-8 to TRBJ2-7; the D is unclear. CDR3 length equals 14 residues. Trimming shortened V by 5 bases and J by 0 bases, and 11 bases separated the two germline ends. CDR1 and CDR2 from the germline V gene are SGHVS and FQNEAQ. CDR3 sequence reads: CASSQEVSSYEQYF. In DNA form, the CDR3 reads TGTGCCAGCAGCCAAGAGGTTAGCTCCTACGAGCAGTACTTC.

The chain couples TRBV5-6 to TRBJ2-3; D gene ambiguous. There are 15 residues in the CDR3. V lost 2 bases, J lost 4 bases, and 14 bases lay in between. Germline-derived CDR1 and CDR2 are SGHDT and YYEEEE. CDR3 sequence reads: CASSFPPRFPDTQYF. CDR3 DNA sequence: TGTGCCAGCAGCTTCCCACCGCGATTCCCAGATACGCAGTATTTT. The full variable domain, with the rest looked up from reference TRBV5-6 and TRBJ2-3, is DAGVTQSPTHLIKTRGQQVTLRCSPKSGHDTVSWYQQALGQGPQFIFQYYEEEERQRGNFPDRFSGHQFPNYSSELNVNALLLGDSALYLCASSFPPRFPDTQYFGPGTRLTVL.

The chain uses TRBV7-9 and TRBJ2-5, with D possibly TRBD2 on 6 matching bases. Germline V gene data show CDR1 as SEHNR and CDR2 as FQNEAQ (reference sequence). The CDR3 is 13 residues long. Trimming took 2 bases from V and 3 from J, leaving 7 bases between them. CDR3 nucleotides: TGTGCCAGCAGCTTATGGAGGGAAGAGACCCAGTACTTC. Its translation is CASSLWREETQYF.

This chain links TRBV7-9 with TRBJ2-2; D remains unclear. This CDR3 contains 15 residues. Per germline, CDR1 SEHNR and CDR2 FQNEAQ (reference sequence). Trimming cost V 5 bases and J 4 bases, with 14 bases left between them. CDR3 sequence reads: CASSGRVVGTGELFF. The CDR3 DNA is TGTGCCAGCAGCGGAAGGGTTGTAGGCACCGGGGAGCTGTTTTTT.

In this sample, this clone turned up once. The chain carries TRBV18 and TRBJ2-1, with TRBD2 identical over 11 bases. J was trimmed by 4 bases and V by 5 bases; bases with no gene match: 4. The CDR3 has 15 amino acids. Germline V gene data show CDR1 as KGHSH and CDR2 as LQKENI. For the CDR3, the DNA is TGTGCCAGCTCATCCGGGACTAGCGGATACAATGAGCAGTTCTTC. Translating it yields CASSSGTSGYNEQFF.

The V and J genes are TRBV30 and TRBJ1-5; a weak D match, TRBD1 (6 bases). Germline loops: CDR1 GTSNPN, CDR2 SVGIG (reference sequence). The CDR3 is 15 residues long. V lost 3 bases and J 0 bases, leaving 12 bases between the germline ends. The CDR3 DNA follows: TGTGCCTGGAGCCCAACGGACAGTAGCAATCAGCCCCAGCATTTT. It translates to CAWSPTDSSNQPQHF.

The chain uses TRBV19 and TRBJ1-1; D remains unclear. Germline V CDR1 and CDR2: LNHDA, SQIVND (reference sequence). There are 12 residues in the CDR3. Trimming cost V 10 bases and J 1 base, with 10 bases left between them. Written as DNA, the CDR3 is TGTGCCACCAGGTGGGAGAACACTGAAGCTTTCTTT. This encodes CATRWENTEAFF.